This TCR beta chain comes out of a study of blood T cell repertoires in COVID-19. On the study more broadly: The origin of the acute and convalescent COVID-19 samples was the United States, Italy and Spain. Sources were T cells, B-cell-depleted T cells, or PBMCs; the material itself was cDNA or gDNA.

In the original processing: How many nucleated cells were present was estimated from reference gene primer amplification. Sequencing was performed with immunoSEQ multiplex PCR; in TCRdb, only in-frame clones are kept and a portion is missing. D and trimming were read from the DNA, whereas the V and J calls and clone size are those reported in that table. Here the sample spans 270,000 or so clones, 85% to 90% being singletons. Germline CDR1 and CDR2: LGHNT and FRNRAP. There are 14 residues in the CDR3. The V end was cut by 6 bases, the J end by 4 bases, with 12 bases between. The J gene is TRBJ2-2, the V gene TRBV12-5, with D maybe TRBD2 (5 bases). Sequencing was done on a sample of peripheral blood. The TCR was taken from a human donor in a cohort sampled during active COVID-19. The CDR3 sequence is CASGRARGTGELFF. In DNA form, the CDR3 reads TGTGCTAGTGGACGGGCCCGGGGCACCGGGGAGCTGTTTTTT.